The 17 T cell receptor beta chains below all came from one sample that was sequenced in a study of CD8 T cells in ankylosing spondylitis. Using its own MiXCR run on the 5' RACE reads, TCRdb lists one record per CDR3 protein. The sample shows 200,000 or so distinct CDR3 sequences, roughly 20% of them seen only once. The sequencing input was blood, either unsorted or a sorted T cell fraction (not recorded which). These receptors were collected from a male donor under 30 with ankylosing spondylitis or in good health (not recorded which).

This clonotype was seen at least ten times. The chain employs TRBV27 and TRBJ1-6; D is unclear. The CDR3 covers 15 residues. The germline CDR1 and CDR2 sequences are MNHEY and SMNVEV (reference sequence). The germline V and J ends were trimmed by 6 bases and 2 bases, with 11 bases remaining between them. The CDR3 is CASRADGTYNSPLHF. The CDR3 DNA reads TGTGCCAGCAGAGCGGACGGGACCTATAATTCACCCCTCCACTTT.

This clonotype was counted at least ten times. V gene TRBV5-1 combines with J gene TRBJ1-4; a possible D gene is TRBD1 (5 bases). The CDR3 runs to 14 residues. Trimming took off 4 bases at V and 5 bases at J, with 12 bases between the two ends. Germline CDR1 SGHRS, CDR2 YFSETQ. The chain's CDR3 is CASSQTGDNEKLFF. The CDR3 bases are TGCGCCAGCAGCCAAACAGGAGACAATGAAAAACTGTTTTTT.

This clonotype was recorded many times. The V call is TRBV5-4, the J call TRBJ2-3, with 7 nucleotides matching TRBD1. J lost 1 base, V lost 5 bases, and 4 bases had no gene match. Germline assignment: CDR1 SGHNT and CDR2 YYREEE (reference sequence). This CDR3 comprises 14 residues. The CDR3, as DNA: TGTGCCAGCAGTAACGGACAGGGCACAGATACGCAGTATTTT. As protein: CASSNGQGTDTQYF.

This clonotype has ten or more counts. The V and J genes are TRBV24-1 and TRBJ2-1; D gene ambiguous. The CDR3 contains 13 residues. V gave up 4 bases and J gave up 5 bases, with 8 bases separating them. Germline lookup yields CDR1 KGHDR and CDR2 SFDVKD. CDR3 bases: TGTGCCACCAGTGAGTGGCAGGACAATGAGCAGTTCTTC. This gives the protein CATSEWQDNEQFF.

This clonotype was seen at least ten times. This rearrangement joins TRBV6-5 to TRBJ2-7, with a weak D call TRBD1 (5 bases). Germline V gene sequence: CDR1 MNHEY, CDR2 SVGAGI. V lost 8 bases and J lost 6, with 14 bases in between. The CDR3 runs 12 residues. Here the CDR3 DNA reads TGTGCCAGCTCTCCAGGGCCGCCCGAGCAGTACTTC. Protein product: CASSPGPPEQYF.

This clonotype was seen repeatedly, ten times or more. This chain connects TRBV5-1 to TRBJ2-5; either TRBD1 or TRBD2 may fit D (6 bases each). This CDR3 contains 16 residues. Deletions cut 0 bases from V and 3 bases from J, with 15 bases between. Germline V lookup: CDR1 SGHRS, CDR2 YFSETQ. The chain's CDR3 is CASSLAWGAEEETQYF. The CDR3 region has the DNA TGCGCCAGCAGCTTGGCCTGGGGGGCTGAGGAAGAGACCCAGTACTTC.

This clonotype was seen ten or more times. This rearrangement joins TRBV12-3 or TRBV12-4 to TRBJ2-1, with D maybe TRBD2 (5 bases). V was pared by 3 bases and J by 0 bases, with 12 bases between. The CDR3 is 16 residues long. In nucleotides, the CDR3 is TGTGCCAGCAGTTTGATTCGGGGAAGCTCCTACAATGAGCAGTTCTTC. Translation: CASSLIRGSSYNEQFF.

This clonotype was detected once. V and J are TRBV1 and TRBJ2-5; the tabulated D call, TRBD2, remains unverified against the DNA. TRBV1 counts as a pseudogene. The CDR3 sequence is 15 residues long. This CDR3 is CTSSQDSLAEQTQYF. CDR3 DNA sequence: TGCACCAGCAGCCAAGATTCCCTAGCGGAGCAGACCCAGTACTTC.

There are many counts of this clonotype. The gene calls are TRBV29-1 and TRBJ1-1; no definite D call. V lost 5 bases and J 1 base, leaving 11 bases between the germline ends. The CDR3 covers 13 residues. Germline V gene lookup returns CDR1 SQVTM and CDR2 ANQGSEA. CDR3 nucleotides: TGCAGCGTTCGGGGTAGGGCGAACACTGAAGCTTTCTTT. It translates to CSVRGRANTEAFF.

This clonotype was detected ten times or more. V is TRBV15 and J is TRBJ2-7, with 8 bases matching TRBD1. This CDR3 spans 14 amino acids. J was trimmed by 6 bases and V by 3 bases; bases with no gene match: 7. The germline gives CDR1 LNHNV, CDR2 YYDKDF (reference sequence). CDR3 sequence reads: CATSSRQGSGEQYF. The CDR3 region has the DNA TGTGCCACCAGCAGTCGACAGGGGTCGGGCGAGCAGTACTTC.

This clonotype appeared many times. The chain's CDR3 is CAVPGLLNTGELFF. The CDR3 DNA is TGTGCCGTTCCGGGACTGCTGAACACCGGGGAGCTGTTTTTT. The chain links TRBV7-9 to TRBJ2-2, with D possibly TRBD2 on 6 matching bases. CDR3 length equals 14 residues. The V gene lost 11 bases and the J gene lost 1 base, with 14 bases spanning the gap. Germline CDR1 reads SEHNR; CDR2 reads FQNEAQ (reference sequence).

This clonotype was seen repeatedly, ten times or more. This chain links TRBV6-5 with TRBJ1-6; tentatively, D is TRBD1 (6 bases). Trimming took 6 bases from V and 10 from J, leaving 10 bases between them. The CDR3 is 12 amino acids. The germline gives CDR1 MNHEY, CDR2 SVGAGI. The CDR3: CASRGQPSPLHF. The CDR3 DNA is TGTGCCAGCAGGGGACAACCCTCACCCCTCCACTTT.

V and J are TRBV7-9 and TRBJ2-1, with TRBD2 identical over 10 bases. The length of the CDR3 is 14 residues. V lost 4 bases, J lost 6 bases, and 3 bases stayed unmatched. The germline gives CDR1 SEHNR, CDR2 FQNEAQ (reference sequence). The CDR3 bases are TGTGCCAGCAGCTCTAGCGGGAGACCCAATGAGCAGTTCTTC. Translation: CASSSSGRPNEQFF. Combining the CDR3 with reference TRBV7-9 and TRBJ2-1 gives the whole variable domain DTGVSQNPRHKITKRGQNVTFRCDPISEHNRLYWYRQTLGQGPEFLTYFQNEAQLEKSRLLSDRFSAERPKGSFSTLEIQRTEQGDSAMYLCASSSSGRPNEQFFGPGTRLTVL.

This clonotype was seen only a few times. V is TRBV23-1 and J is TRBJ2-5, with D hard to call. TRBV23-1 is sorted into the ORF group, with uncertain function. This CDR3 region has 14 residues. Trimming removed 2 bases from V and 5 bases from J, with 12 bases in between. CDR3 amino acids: CASSQELLEETQYF. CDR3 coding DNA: TGCGCCAGCAGTCAAGAACTCCTGGAGGAGACCCAGTACTTC.

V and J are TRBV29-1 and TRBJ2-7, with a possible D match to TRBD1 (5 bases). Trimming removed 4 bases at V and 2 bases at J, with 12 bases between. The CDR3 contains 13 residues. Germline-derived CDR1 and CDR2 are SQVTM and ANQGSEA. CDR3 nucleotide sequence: TGCAGCGTTGTCGCAGGGTTGCCCTACGAGCAGTACTTC. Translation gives CSVVAGLPYEQYF.

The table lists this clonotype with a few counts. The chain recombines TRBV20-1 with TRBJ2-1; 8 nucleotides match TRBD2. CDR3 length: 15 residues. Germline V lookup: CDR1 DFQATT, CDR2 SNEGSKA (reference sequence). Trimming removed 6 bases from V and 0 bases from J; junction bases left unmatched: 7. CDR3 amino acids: CSADLLAVSYNEQFF. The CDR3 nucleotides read TGCAGTGCCGATCTACTAGCGGTCTCCTACAATGAGCAGTTCTTC.

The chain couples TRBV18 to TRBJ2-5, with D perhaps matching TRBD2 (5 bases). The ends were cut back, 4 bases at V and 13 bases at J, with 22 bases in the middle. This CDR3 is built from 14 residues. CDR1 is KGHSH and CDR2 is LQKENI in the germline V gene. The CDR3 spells CASSRGRDEGPSYF. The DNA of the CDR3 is TGTGCCAGCTCACGCGGACGGGATGAAGGGCCATCGTACTTC.